This T cell receptor beta chain stems from a study of cytomegalovirus exposure and HLA in healthy donors. Findings and caveats of the study: Reports indicated that the classifier achieved high specificity and sensitivity in diagnosing cytomegalovirus status. Across donors, most TCRs were seen rarely, yet some public ones were widespread.

The V end lost 3 bases, the J end lost 0 bases, and 6 bases lay between the germline ends. Germline values: CDR1 MRHNA, CDR2 SNTAGT. CDR3 length: 14 amino acids. Using immunoSEQ multiplex PCR, the repertoire was profiled, and TCRdb retains in-frame clones only, with some absent. The sample includes about 160,000 clones, roughly 91% seen only once; the top ten take 4% to 4.5%. About this clone itself: Antigen specificity is unknown.

The TCR was taken from a young man in good health and CMV-seropositive. The chain recombines TRBV6-4 with TRBJ1-5; D call uncertain. Sequences were obtained from PBMCs. CDR3 coding DNA: TGTGCCAGCAGTGAACATCATAGCAATCAGCCCCAGCATTTT. Translation: CASSEHHSNQPQHF.